Following are 26 T cell receptor beta chains from one sample sequenced in a study of T cells in Graves' hyperthyroidism and ophthalmopathy. RNA transcripts served as the template for amplifying TCR beta CDR3 regions. First-round RT-PCR of the TCR CDR3 relied on the HTBI primer set. Using its own MiXCR run on the multiplex PCR reads, TCRdb lists one record per CDR3 protein. The sample includes some 180,000 distinct CDR3 sequences, approximately 17% of them seen just once. Sequencing was carried out using blood. Receptors originate from a woman between 50 and 59 years old with Graves' hyperthyroidism.

This clonotype was seen a few times. The chain recombines TRBV7-2 with TRBJ1-6, with no clear D. Trimming took off 1 base at V and 6 bases at J, with 7 bases between the two ends. The CDR3 is made up of 14 amino acids. CDR1 is SGHTA, CDR2 FQGNSA, per germline. The CDR3 reads CASSLVRVNSPLHF. CDR3 coding DNA: TGTGCCAGCAGCTTAGTTAGGGTTAATTCACCCCTCCACTTT. The full variable domain, rest sourced from reference TRBV7-2 and TRBJ1-6, is GAGVSQSPSNKVTEKGKDVELRCDPISGHTALYWYRQSLGQGLEFLIYFQGNSAPDKSGLPSDRFSAERTGGSVSTLTIQRTQQEDSAVYLCASSLVRVNSPLHFGNGTRLTVT.

In regard to this clonotype: A much more abundant neighbour one base away suggests this may be a read error. V gene TRBV6-1 combines with J gene TRBJ1-2; weak D call: TRBD1 (5 bases). The germline V and J ends were trimmed by 3 bases and 4 bases, with 12 bases remaining between them. This CDR3 spans 14 amino acids. Per the germline V gene, CDR1 is MNHNS and CDR2 is SASEGT. The CDR3 region is CASSDGGGSYGYTF. The CDR3 nucleotides are TGTGCCAGCAGTGATGGGGGAGGGTCCTATGGCTACACCTTC.

This clonotype was seen ten or more times. The chain has TRBV7-2 and TRBJ1-5; no definite D call. The CDR3 runs to 14 residues. CDR1 is SGHTA and CDR2 is FQGNSA in the germline V gene. Trimming took 4 bases from V and 4 from J, leaving 11 bases between them. CDR3 DNA: TGTGCCAGCAGCTCCTCGTCCTCAAATCAGCCCCAGCATTTT. Translating gives CASSSSSSNQPQHF.

This clonotype showed up many times. V is TRBV7-2 and J is TRBJ1-2; TRBD1 matches 7 bases. Germline trimming cut 5 bases from V and 8 bases from J; bases unmatched to any gene: 8. The CDR3 has 13 residues. The germline V gene encodes CDR1 SGHTA and CDR2 FQGNSA. CDR3 in amino acids: CASSIDRAGGYTF. The DNA of the CDR3 is TGTGCCAGCAGCATAGACAGGGCGGGAGGCTACACCTTC.

About this clonotype: A read error may be the cause here, since a much bigger clone is one base away. The genes are TRBV9 and TRBJ2-1; 8 bases line up with TRBD2. Germline CDR1 reads SGDLS; CDR2 reads YYNGEE. The CDR3 has 16 amino acids. This CDR3 is CASSNIAGSSYDEQFF. DNA for the CDR3: TGTGCCAGCAGCAACATAGCGGGGAGCTCCTACGATGAGCAGTTCTTC.

This clonotype was picked up many times. The genes are TRBV6-1 and TRBJ1-2, with 7 bases matching TRBD1. V gave up 1 base and J gave up 7 bases; unmatched junction bases: 9. The CDR3 runs to 15 residues. Germline V CDR1 and CDR2: MNHNS, SASEGT. As DNA, the CDR3 is TGTGCCAGCAGTGAAGGCCAGGGGGGGGGCTTTGGCTACACCTTC. As protein: CASSEGQGGGFGYTF.

Worth noting for this clonotype: One base away lies a much larger clone, so this may be a sequencing read error. J is TRBJ1-1 and V is TRBV12-3 or TRBV12-4; possible D gene TRBD1, 6 bases. V lost 7 bases and J 3 bases, leaving 15 bases between the germline ends. The CDR3 loop spans 14 amino acids. This CDR3 is CASTEQGSDTEAFF. The CDR3 DNA reads TGTGCCAGCACGGAACAGGGATCGGACACTGAAGCTTTCTTT.

This clonotype was seen at least ten times. The chain has TRBV2 and TRBJ2-7; D is unresolved. CDR1 and CDR2 from the germline V gene are SNHLY and FYNNEI. V was cut by 4 bases and J by 0 bases, with 10 bases left in between. This CDR3 has 14 residues. CDR3 nucleotide sequence: TGTGCCAGCAGTGCCCAGCCGATCTCCTACGAGCAGTACTTC. Translating gives CASSAQPISYEQYF.

In its sample, this clonotype was seen many times. The J gene is TRBJ2-7, the V gene TRBV7-2; the match to TRBD2 covers 8 bases. The CDR3 sequence is 14 residues long. Losses at the gene ends were 3 bases for V and 5 bases for J; bases not matched to a gene: 6. Germline V gene data show CDR1 as SGHTA and CDR2 as FQGNSA. The DNA for the CDR3 is TGTGCCAGCAGCTTTTCCAAACTAGCGGACGAGCAGTACTTC. Translated: CASSFSKLADEQYF. The complete variable domain, with remaining parts taken from reference TRBV7-2 and TRBJ2-7, reads GAGVSQSPSNKVTEKGKDVELRCDPISGHTALYWYRQSLGQGLEFLIYFQGNSAPDKSGLPSDRFSAERTGGSVSTLTIQRTQQEDSAVYLCASSFSKLADEQYFGPGTRLTVT.

This clonotype was observed many times. The chain joins TRBV27 to TRBJ1-6; D call uncertain. Trimming shortened V by 4 bases and J by 0 bases, and 10 bases separated the two germline ends. Germline V gene sequence: CDR1 MNHEY, CDR2 SMNVEV (reference sequence). The CDR3 has 16 amino acids. The CDR3 region is CASSYEESSYNSPLHF. The CDR3 DNA is TGTGCCAGCAGTTATGAGGAAAGCTCCTATAATTCACCCCTCCACTTT.

The chain combines TRBV4-1 with TRBJ1-2; TRBD1 matches 8 bases. CDR3 size: 17 residues. Germline values: CDR1 MGHRA, CDR2 YSYEKL. With 3 bases clipped from V and 4 bases from J, the junction kept 13 bases outside the gene matches. CDR3 bases: TGCGCCAGCAGCCACGATACCGGGACAGGATTCCCCTATGGCTACACCTTC. It yields the protein CASSHDTGTGFPYGYTF.

This clonotype was observed many times. This CDR3 reads CASRSKGINEQFF. CDR3 nucleotide sequence: TGTGCCAGCAGAAGCAAAGGCATCAATGAGCAGTTCTTC. This chain uses TRBV7-2 with TRBJ2-1; D gene unclear. The CDR3 has 13 residues. Between the trimmed V and J ends, which lost 6 bases and 6 bases, there was a span of 12 bases. Germline loops: CDR1 SGHTA, CDR2 FQGNSA.

This clonotype was observed many times. The chain has TRBV12-3 or TRBV12-4 and TRBJ1-4; D is perhaps TRBD1 (6 bases). The CDR3 contains 11 residues. The V and J ends lost 5 bases and 9 bases respectively, with 7 bases between them. CDR3 sequence: CASSTGKKLFF. The CDR3, as DNA: TGTGCCAGCAGTACAGGGAAAAAACTGTTTTTT.

In this sample, this clonotype turned up many times. The genes are TRBV9 and TRBJ2-3; maybe TRBD1 (5 bases). The CDR3 runs 15 residues. Trimming took 0 bases from V and 3 from J, leaving 11 bases between them. Per germline, CDR1 SGDLS and CDR2 YYNGEE. CDR3 bases: TGTGCCAGCAGCGTAGTTCAGGGTGGGACAGATACGCAGTATTTT. The encoded protein is CASSVVQGGTDTQYF.

At least ten counts were recorded for this clonotype. The chain couples TRBV29-1 to TRBJ1-1; D not certain. The V end was cut by 6 bases, the J end by 1 base, with 9 bases between. This CDR3 contains 12 residues. The germline gives CDR1 SQVTM, CDR2 ANQGSEA. In nucleotides, the CDR3 is TGCAGCGTACTCCTGGGGAACACTGAAGCTTTCTTT. It yields the protein CSVLLGNTEAFF.

This clonotype has ten or more counts. The J gene is TRBJ1-1, the V gene TRBV27, with a possible D match to TRBD1 (5 bases). Germline CDR1 is MNHEY and CDR2 is SMNVEV (reference sequence). V shed 3 bases and J shed 4 bases, with 18 bases lying between them. CDR3 size: 16 residues. The CDR3 nucleotides are TGTGCCAGCAGTTTGGGCGGGGGAGGTAAGGGCACTGAAGCTTTCTTT. Its protein is CASSLGGGGKGTEAFF.

In this sample, this clonotype turned up many times. V gene TRBV2 combines with J gene TRBJ2-2; maybe TRBD1 (5 bases). The CDR3 consists of 15 residues. V was cut by 4 bases and J by 4 bases, with 13 bases left in between. CDR1 and CDR2 from the germline V gene are SNHLY and FYNNEI. CDR3 loop: CASSVRQGGTGELFF. The CDR3 nucleotides are TGTGCCAGCAGTGTCCGGCAGGGCGGCACCGGGGAGCTGTTTTTT. The entire variable domain, with the rest obtained from reference TRBV2 and TRBJ2-2, is as follows: EPEVTQTPSHQVTQMGQEVILRCVPISNHLYFYWYRQILGQKVEFLVSFYNNEISEKSEIFDDQFSVERPDGSNFTLKIRSTKLEDSAMYFCASSVRQGGTGELFFGEGSRLTVL.

This clonotype appeared many times. This rearrangement joins TRBV28 to TRBJ2-1; 8 positions agree with TRBD1. This CDR3 contains 15 residues. V lost 7 bases, J lost 8 bases, and 13 bases stayed unmatched. The germline gives CDR1 MDHEN, CDR2 SYDVKM. Written as DNA, the CDR3 is TGTGCCAGCAACCGACAGGGGATAGGGGGCCATGAGCAGTTCTTC. Translated, it gives CASNRQGIGGHEQFF.

The rearrangement joins TRBV2 to TRBJ2-1; D unresolved. V was trimmed by 6 bases and J by 13 bases, leaving 22 bases between them. The CDR3 contains 14 residues. From germline, CDR1 is SNHLY and CDR2 FYNNEI. The CDR3 protein is CASSHRIGSEEQFF. The CDR3 DNA reads as TGTGCCAGCAGCCATAGGATAGGGTCGGAAGAACAGTTCTTC. Full variable domain (outside the CDR3, taken from reference TRBV2 and TRBJ2-1): EPEVTQTPSHQVTQMGQEVILRCVPISNHLYFYWYRQILGQKVEFLVSFYNNEISEKSEIFDDQFSVERPDGSNFTLKIRSTKLEDSAMYFCASSHRIGSEEQFFGPGTRLTVL.

This clonotype appeared many times. The chain recombines TRBV12-3 or TRBV12-4 with TRBJ1-2; weak D call: TRBD1 (5 bases). CDR3 length: 13 amino acids. The V and J ends lost 7 bases and 4 bases respectively, with 13 bases between them. This CDR3 reads CASKITGAYGYTF. The DNA for the CDR3 is TGTGCCAGCAAAATTACTGGGGCCTATGGCTACACCTTC.

This clonotype was seen ten or more times. The J gene is TRBJ1-4, the V gene TRBV6-1; unclear D gene. Germline V CDR1 and CDR2: MNHNS, SASEGT. Trimming pared 6 bases from V and 8 bases from J, leaving 16 bases between. This CDR3 region has 14 residues. CDR3 sequence: CASSQVGVGEKLFF. CDR3 sequence (DNA): TGTGCCAGCAGCCAAGTAGGCGTTGGCGAAAAACTGTTTTTT.

This clonotype has just a few counts. This may stem from a read error, because a much larger clone lies one nucleotide away. The CDR3 DNA follows: TGTGCCAGCAGTCCCGCCCCTCCAGGGGATTTGAATGAGCAGTTCTTC. Protein sequence: CASSPAPPGDLNEQFF. V and J are TRBV12-3 or TRBV12-4 and TRBJ2-1, with a tentative D call TRBD1 (6 bases). The CDR3 contains 16 residues. V shed 5 bases and J shed 7 bases, with 21 bases lying between them.

The table lists this clonotype with many counts. The chain employs TRBV9 and TRBJ2-1; D might be TRBD1 or TRBD2, each matching 5 bases. The CDR3 covers 13 residues. The V gene's germline CDR1 is SGDLS and CDR2 YYNGEE. V was pared by 3 bases and J by 5 bases, with 9 bases between. The CDR3 here is CASSDGAHNEQFF. As DNA, the CDR3 is TGTGCCAGCAGCGACGGGGCTCACAATGAGCAGTTCTTC.

This chain links TRBV19 with TRBJ1-1; TRBD1 is a possible D gene (5 bases). The V end was cut by 6 bases, the J end by 7 bases, with 15 bases between. The CDR3 has 13 amino acids. The V gene's germline CDR1 is LNHDA and CDR2 SQIVND (reference sequence). This CDR3 is CASSPAGGIEAFF. The CDR3 DNA is TGTGCCAGTAGCCCGGCGGGGGGAATTGAAGCTTTCTTT.

This clonotype was observed many times. The chain joins TRBV6-1 to TRBJ1-2, with a weak D call TRBD1 (5 bases). This CDR3 contains 11 residues. With 3 bases removed from V and 6 bases from J, the gap between germline ends came to 5 bases. The V gene's germline CDR1 is MNHNS and CDR2 SASEGT. The CDR3 region has the DNA TGTGCCAGCAGTGACAGGGATGGCTACACCTTC. Translation: CASSDRDGYTF.

V is TRBV29-1 and J is TRBJ2-5; 7 bases fit TRBD1. Trimming removed 1 base from V and 13 bases from J; junction bases left unmatched: 6. The V gene's germline CDR1 is SQVTM and CDR2 ANQGSEA. The CDR3 is 11 residues long. This chain's CDR3 is CSVEVGQATYF. In nucleotides, the CDR3 is TGCAGCGTTGAAGTTGGACAGGCAACGTACTTC.